The entry below gives a single T cell receptor beta chain sequence along with its context. Antigen unknown. The data originate from a study of T cells in Graves' hyperthyroidism and ophthalmopathy. Exclusions: uncontrolled infection, other autoimmune disease, pregnancy, lactation. Orbital computed tomography, thyroid ultrasound, serum thyroxine and TRAb, and clinical symptoms together informed the diagnoses. Study results and limitations: Ophthalmopathy, which appeared later, was predicted by the model a median around 6.9 months before onset. Most expanded thyroid clonotypes above 0.001 recurred in blood.

Amplification yielded TCR beta CDR3 regions, with RNA transcripts as the source. A set of HTBI primers served as the primers for a first-round RT-PCR of the TCR CDR3. In TCRdb, the multiplex PCR reads were re-called with MiXCR into one record per CDR3 protein. The sample contains 35,000 to 40,000 distinct CDR3 sequences, 49% of which appear only once. This sequence was found in a woman aged 45-65 years with Graves' hyperthyroidism that later progressed to Graves' ophthalmopathy. Material: blood.

CDR3 region: CASSEGRGNEKLFF. The CDR3 region has the DNA TGTGCCAGCAGTGAAGGCAGGGGCAATGAAAAACTGTTTTTT. The V call is TRBV2, the J call TRBJ1-4, with D possibly matching TRBD1 (6 bases). The V and J ends lost 1 base and 5 bases respectively, with 8 bases between them. CDR3 size: 14 residues. The germline V gene has CDR1 SNHLY and CDR2 FYNNEI.